The 15 T cell receptor beta chains listed next were all sequenced from one sample in a study of OX40 agonist ivuxolimab in advanced cancers. The repertoire was sequenced with immunoSEQ multiplex PCR; TCRdb's copy has only in-frame clones and lacks some. The top ten hold under 4.5% of the sample, which has about 60,000 clones, 70% to 90% seen once. This material consisted of CD4+ or CD8+ T cells sorted from blood, taken in a trial of the OX40 agonist ivuxolimab. The receptors originated from an adult with an advanced solid tumor such as melanoma, head and neck, liver or kidney cancer.

The chain is built from TRBV7-3 and TRBJ2-5, with D tentatively TRBD1 or TRBD2 (5 bases each). Germline loops: CDR1 SGHTA, CDR2 FQGTGA. V lost 2 bases, J lost 4 bases, and 14 bases lay in between. The CDR3 is 15 amino acids. The CDR3 region is CASSLRGRPLETQYF. For the CDR3, the DNA is TGTGCCAGCAGCTTACGGGGCCGACCCCTAGAGACCCAGTACTTC.

V usage is TRBV30 and J usage is TRBJ2-5; TRBD1 or TRBD2 may be the D gene (5 bases each). V was cut by 7 bases and J by 5 bases, with 26 bases left in between. The CDR3 totals 16 residues. In germline, CDR1 is GTSNPN, CDR2 SVGIG (reference sequence). CDR3 amino acids: CASYLPGPWSPETQYF. CDR3 DNA: TGTGCCTCATACCTACCGGGACCATGGAGTCCTGAGACCCAGTACTTC.

The CDR3 reads CASSPIGEFTEAFF. DNA of the CDR3: TGTGCCAGCTCACCAATCGGCGAATTTACTGAAGCTTTCTTT. The chain uses TRBV18 and TRBJ1-1; no clear D gene. The V gene lost 2 bases and the J gene lost 5 bases, with 12 bases spanning the gap. The germline CDR1 and CDR2 sequences are KGHSH and LQKENI. The CDR3 extends over 14 amino acids.

This clone appeared a few times. At one end, the junction sequence differs from germline, possibly due to a read error. In nucleotides, the CDR3 is TGTGCCAGCAATCCCCCTCAGGGGGAGAGTGCGGTTTTT. Amino acids: CASNPPQGESAVF. V is TRBV2 and J is TRBJ1-4; 7 bases match TRBD1. The CDR3 is made up of 13 amino acids. Germline loops: CDR1 SNHLY, CDR2 FYNNEI.

This clone has only one observation. This chain connects TRBV7-2 to TRBJ1-2, with D possibly TRBD1 on 6 matching bases. Germline CDR1 and CDR2: SGHTA and FQGNSA. The CDR3 totals 14 residues. The V end was cut by 3 bases, the J end by 6 bases, with 14 bases between. CDR3 amino acids: CASSFQQGGDGYTF. In DNA, the CDR3 is TGTGCCAGCAGCTTCCAACAGGGAGGTGATGGCTACACCTTC.

The chain employs TRBV30 and TRBJ1-1, with no clear D. The length of the CDR3 is 13 residues. Trimming cost V 3 bases and J 2 bases, with 10 bases left between them. Germline V gives CDR1 GTSNPN, CDR2 SVGIG (reference sequence). The CDR3: CAWRAGPNTEAFF. CDR3 sequence (DNA): TGTGCCTGGAGGGCCGGGCCTAACACTGAAGCTTTCTTT. Full variable domain (missing parts from reference TRBV30 and TRBJ1-1): SQTIHQWPATLVQPVGSPLSLECTVEGTSNPNLYWYRQAAGRGLQLLFYSVGIGQISSEVPQNLSASRPQDRQFILSSKKLLLSDSGFYLCAWRAGPNTEAFFGQGTRLTVV.

The J gene is TRBJ2-3, the V gene TRBV5-1; unclear D gene. This CDR3 has 14 residues. CDR1 SGHRS and CDR2 YFSETQ come from the germline V gene. V was trimmed by 0 bases and J by 4 bases, leaving 9 bases between them. The chain's CDR3 is CASSLGGPPDTQYF. The CDR3 nucleotides read TGCGCCAGCAGCTTGGGGGGTCCGCCAGATACGCAGTATTTT.

J is TRBJ2-1 and V is TRBV19, with D possibly being TRBD1 (6 bases). V was pared by 10 bases and J by 8 bases, with 21 bases between. CDR1 is LNHDA, CDR2 SQIVND, per germline (reference sequence). The CDR3 is 14 residues long. CDR3 nucleotides: TGTGCCACCTCTCAGCTTTACAGGGACCATGAGCAGTTCTTC. The encoded protein is CATSQLYRDHEQFF. The variable domain in full, completed from reference TRBV19 and TRBJ2-1, reads DGGITQSPKYLFRKEGQNVTLSCEQNLNHDAMYWYRQDPGQGLRLIYYSQIVNDFQKGDIAEGYSVSREKKESFPLTVTSAQKNPTAFYLCATSQLYRDHEQFFGPGTRLTVL.

This chain uses TRBV6-5 with TRBJ1-2, with D possibly matching TRBD1 (5 bases). V lost 2 bases, J lost 8 bases, and 21 bases lay in between. The CDR3 has 16 residues. Per germline, CDR1 MNHEY and CDR2 SVGAGI. The CDR3 loop is CASSYGGTDTLRGYTF. Here the CDR3 DNA reads TGTGCCAGCAGTTACGGGGGGACTGACACCTTAAGGGGCTACACCTTC.

About this clone: Its ends do not fully match the called genes, so a read error is possible. Different DNA sequences within this sample yield the same CDR3. This CDR3 is CASSTKDRNTEAFF. CDR3 bases: TGTGCCAGCAGTACTAAAGACAGGAACACTGAGGCTTTCTTT. The gene calls are TRBV2 and TRBJ1-1; D might be TRBD1 (6 bases). Germline CDR1 is SNHLY and CDR2 is FYNNEI. The CDR3 runs 14 residues.

The chain joins TRBV2 to TRBJ2-1, with D tentatively TRBD2 (6 bases). The CDR3 consists of 12 residues. V lost 0 bases, J lost 15 bases, and 12 bases lay in between. Germline CDR1 SNHLY, CDR2 FYNNEI. The CDR3 region has the DNA TGTGCCAGCAGTGAAGCGGGGAGGAAGCCGTTCTTC. The encoded protein is CASSEAGRKPFF.

The genes are TRBV5-4 and TRBJ1-1; D uncertain. The CDR3 covers 15 residues. V shed 2 bases and J shed 1 base, with 12 bases lying between them. Germline assignment: CDR1 SGHNT and CDR2 YYREEE (reference sequence). Written as DNA, the CDR3 is TGTGCCAGCAGCTTTGGTCAGGCAACGAACACTGAAGCTTTCTTT. Protein product: CASSFGQATNTEAFF.

The genes are TRBV7-2 and TRBJ2-7; the D gene is possibly TRBD1 (6 bases). CDR1 is SGHTA and CDR2 is FQGNSA in the germline V gene. The CDR3 is 13 residues long. V lost 4 bases and J lost 5, with 12 bases in between. CDR3 region: CASSSTGGNEQYF. CDR3 nucleotides: TGTGCCAGCAGCTCGACAGGCGGAAACGAGCAGTACTTC.

The chain uses TRBV4-1 and TRBJ1-1; no clear D gene. The CDR3 loop spans 12 amino acids. Germline lookup yields CDR1 MGHRA and CDR2 YSYEKL. Trimming stripped 0 bases from V and 5 bases from J, with 4 bases between. The CDR3 coding sequence is TGCGCCAGCAGCCAAGATCGGACTGAAGCTTTCTTT. It yields the protein CASSQDRTEAFF.

The chain recombines TRBV29-1 with TRBJ1-2, with D uncertain. The germline V gene encodes CDR1 SQVTM and CDR2 ANQGSEA. The CDR3 sequence is 11 residues long. The V gene lost 8 bases and the J gene lost 1 base, with 8 bases spanning the gap. CDR3 nucleotide sequence: TGCAGCCCTATTATTAACTATGGCTACACCTTC. As protein: CSPIINYGYTF.